This T cell receptor beta chain was recovered during a study of human T cells and chemical hapten exposure. The CDR3 contains 15 residues. Germline-derived CDR1 and CDR2 are MNHEY and SVGAGI. Trimming at V came to 6 bases and at J to 5 bases, leaving 6 bases not matched to a gene. The library gave individual cDNA molecules unique molecular identifiers. TCRdb re-analysed the RACE reads in MiXCR, keeping a single row per CDR3 protein. The top ten clones hold 1.6% of a sample with about 110,000 distinct CDR3 sequences, roughly 12% of them seen once. Time point denoted: pre-sensitization, week 0. Treatment here: therapeutic diphenylcyclopropenone sensitization with weekly scalp DPC. Each patch test followed a blood draw.

The chain links TRBV6-5 to TRBJ2-1, with 11 bases matching TRBD1. The source was whole blood, collected in connection with sensitization to the hapten diphenylcyclopropenone (DPC). This TCR was recovered from a woman aged 45 to 65 with alopecia areata. Some clones in this sample may be carry-over from other donors' samples. Here the CDR3 reads CASSSPGQGDNEQFF. The CDR3 DNA sequence: TGTGCCAGCAGCTCCCCGGGACAGGGGGACAATGAGCAGTTCTTC.